This T cell receptor beta chain originates from a study of blood T cell repertoires in COVID-19. At the level of the study: The study drew acute and convalescent COVID-19 samples from the United States, Italy and Spain. In each case, the material was cDNA or gDNA derived from T cells, B-cell-depleted T cells, or PBMCs.

Authors' methods: Quantification of nucleated cells was approximated via reference gene primer amplification. Some clones are missing from TCRdb's copy, which holds only in-frame ones; the method was immunoSEQ multiplex PCR. From that table come the V and J calls and clone size; the DNA was used to work out D and trimming. The table includes 190,000 or so clones, around four fifths detected once. CDR3 length equals 14 residues. V was trimmed by 0 bases and J by 5 bases, leaving 13 bases between them. Germline CDR1 SQVTM, CDR2 ANQGSEA. The material sequenced was peripheral blood. The receptor comes from a man aged 45-65 years with active or convalescent COVID-19. The gene calls are TRBV29-1 and TRBJ2-5, with a tentative D call TRBD2 (5 bases). The CDR3 region has the DNA TGCAGCGTTGAAGATCCCCGGGGTCGGGAGACCCAGTACTTC. It encodes CSVEDPRGRETQYF.